What follows are 7 T cell receptor beta chains derived from one specimen sequenced in a study of blood T cells in healthy people across ages. Through a sample-barcoded 5' primer and a J-beta primer mix, a second PCR was run for roughly 6 to 11 cycles. TCRdb passed the 5' RACE reads through MiXCR, listing each CDR3 protein once. The sample lists hundreds of thousands of distinct CDR3 sequences, about 62% occurring once. Material: blood. Source of these receptors: a man aged 30-40 years in good health.

This clonotype occurred a few times. This rearrangement joins TRBV5-1 to TRBJ1-2; D is unclear. This CDR3 is 14 amino acids long. Germline CDR1 and CDR2: SGHRS and YFSETQ. Trimming left V 4 bases short and J 8 bases short, with 18 bases between. CDR3 bases: TGCGCCAGCAGCAGGCACGAAGGTGGTTCGGGCTACACCTTC. Protein product: CASSRHEGGSGYTF. Complete variable domain (other parts from reference TRBV5-1 and TRBJ1-2): KAGVTQTPRYLIKTRGQQVTLSCSPISGHRSVSWYQQTPGQGLQFLFEYFSETQRNKGNFPGRFSGRQFSNSRSEMNVSTLELGDSALYLCASSRHEGGSGYTFGSGTRLTVV.

This clonotype was found once. The chain combines TRBV28 with TRBJ1-6; D is possibly TRBD1 (5 bases). Germline values: CDR1 MDHEN, CDR2 SYDVKM. The V end lost 11 bases, the J end lost 7 bases, and 12 bases lay between the germline ends. The CDR3 covers 12 residues. For the CDR3, the DNA is TGTGCCGGATCTTACAGGAATTCACCCCTCCACTTT. Amino acid sequence: CAGSYRNSPLHF.

This clonotype appeared many times. This chain connects TRBV10-3 to TRBJ2-1; D tentatively reads TRBD1 or TRBD2 (6 bases each). Germline V gene data show CDR1 as ENHRY and CDR2 as SYGVKD. The CDR3 consists of 18 residues. The V gene lost 5 bases and the J gene lost 7 bases, with 27 bases spanning the gap. The CDR3 here is CAISPGGGRFRGGNEQFF. The CDR3 coding sequence is TGTGCCATCAGTCCCGGAGGGGGGCGTTTTCGTGGAGGGAATGAGCAGTTCTTC.

The chain combines TRBV20-1 with TRBJ2-5; weak D call: TRBD2 (5 bases). CDR1 is DFQATT and CDR2 is SNEGSKA in the germline V gene (reference sequence). The CDR3 sequence is 12 residues long. V shed 4 bases and J shed 7 bases, with 13 bases lying between them. As DNA, the CDR3 is TGCAGTGCTACCGGGGAGCAGCGGACCCAGTACTTC. It is translated as CSATGEQRTQYF.

In its sample, this clonotype was seen a few times. The chain carries TRBV15 and TRBJ2-6; tentatively, D is TRBD2 (5 bases). Germline lookup yields CDR1 LNHNV and CDR2 YYDKDF (reference sequence). Deletions cut 6 bases from V and 4 bases from J, with 13 bases between. The CDR3 totals 15 residues. The CDR3 bases are TGTGCCACCAGTCGAGACCGGGGAGGGGCCAACGTCCTGACTTTC. Translated, it gives CATSRDRGGANVLTF. Full variable domain (outside the CDR3, taken from reference TRBV15 and TRBJ2-6): DAMVIQNPRYQVTQFGKPVTLSCSQTLNHNVMYWYQQKSSQAPKLLFHYYDKDFNNEADTPDNFQSRRPNTSFCFLDIRSPGLGDTAMYLCATSRDRGGANVLTFGAGSRLTVL.

As concerns this clonotype: One base away lies a much larger clone, so this may be a sequencing read error. This chain connects TRBV29-1 to TRBJ2-5, with a tentative D call TRBD1 (6 bases). Matching the DNA end better, TRBJ2-7 makes the J call doubtful. Germline CDR1 reads SQVTM; CDR2 reads ANQGSEA. This CDR3 comprises 12 residues. CDR3 loop: CSVRAQGHEQYF. The CDR3 DNA reads TGCAGCGTTAGGGCCCAGGGGCACGAGCAGTACTTC.

The chain uses TRBV5-1 and TRBJ2-7; D is uncertain. Trimming stripped 4 bases from V and 3 bases from J, with 20 bases between. The length of the CDR3 is 16 residues. Germline V gives CDR1 SGHRS, CDR2 YFSETQ. The CDR3 sequence is CASSPLDNQDLYEQYF. For the CDR3, the DNA is TGCGCCAGCAGCCCGCTCGACAACCAAGACCTCTACGAGCAGTACTTC.